This T cell receptor beta chain appears in the sequencing data of a study of shared clonotypes between healthy human individuals. At the level of the study: Each donor had three CD4 naive, three CD4 memory, two CD8 naive and one CD8 memory plate.

Overall study findings and caveats: Generation probabilities of non-shared clonotypes were lower (relative to those shared by all four donors).

This CDR3 is built from 14 residues. Trimming shortened V by 3 bases and J by 4 bases, and 13 bases separated the two germline ends. The germline gives CDR1 LNHNV, CDR2 YYDKDF (reference sequence). On sorted subsets, replicate PCRs used about 0.2 ug DNA, or 25,000 to 35,000 T cell genomes. In the authors' workflow: Filtering of immunoSEQ junctional sequences could not match full-length read filtering. Method: immunoSEQ multiplex PCR; TCRdb's copy keeps in-frame clones and lacks some. The V and J calls and clone size are taken from that table; D and trimming were inferred from the DNA. The data hold some 580,000 clones, with 95% to 98% observed a single time. Naive CD8 cells comprised CD45RO-negative, CCR7-positively selected cells, excluding terminally differentiated effector memory CD45RA+ cells. Concerning this clone itself: The antigen is undetermined. The identical CDR3 is also encoded by other nucleotide sequences in the sample.

J is TRBJ2-7 and V is TRBV15; possible D gene TRBD2, 6 bases. Sample: naive CD8+ T cells sorted from blood. This clonotype was obtained from a man younger than 40 in good health. The CDR3 sequence is CATSSGREVYEQYF. Here the CDR3 DNA reads TGTGCCACCAGCAGCGGCAGGGAGGTTTACGAGCAGTACTTC.